This T cell receptor (beta chain) is drawn from a study of blood T cell repertoires in COVID-19. Study overall: PBMCs, B-cell-depleted T cells, or T cells provided the cDNA or gDNA that made up the material.

This table comes from immunoSEQ multiplex PCR, and its TCRdb copy is limited to in-frame clones, with some not included. The table shows some 150,000 clones, with around nine tenths occurring only once. CDR1 is LGHNA and CDR2 is YNFKEQ in the germline V gene. Trimming at V came to 5 bases and at J to 4 bases, leaving 13 bases not matched to a gene. CDR3 length: 16 residues. This chain joins TRBV4-2 and TRBJ1-2, with 7 bases identical to TRBD1. This TCR came from a human donor in a cohort sampled during active COVID-19. The sequencing sample was made of peripheral blood. This CDR3 is CASSKTIRDSAYGYTF. CDR3 nucleotide sequence: TGTGCCAGCAGCAAAACAATCCGGGACAGCGCCTATGGCTACACCTTC.